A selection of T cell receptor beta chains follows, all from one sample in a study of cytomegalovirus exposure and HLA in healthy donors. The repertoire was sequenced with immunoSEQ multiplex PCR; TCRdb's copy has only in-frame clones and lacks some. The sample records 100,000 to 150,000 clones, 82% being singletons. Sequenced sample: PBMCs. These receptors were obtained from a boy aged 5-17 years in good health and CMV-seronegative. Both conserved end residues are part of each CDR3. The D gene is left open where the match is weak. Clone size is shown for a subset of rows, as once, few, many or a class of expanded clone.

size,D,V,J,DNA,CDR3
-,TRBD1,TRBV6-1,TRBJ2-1,TGTGCCAGCAGTGAAAGGACAGGGGAGAACAATGAGCAGTTCTTC,CASSERTGENNEQFF
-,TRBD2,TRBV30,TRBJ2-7,TGTGCCTGGATGGGACTAGCGGGAGGGCGCGCCTACGAGCAGTACTTC,CAWMGLAGGRAYEQYF
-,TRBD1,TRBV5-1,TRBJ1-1,TGCGCCAGCAGCCCCGGACAGGGGGCTTTCACTGAAGCTTTCTTT,CASSPGQGAFTEAFF
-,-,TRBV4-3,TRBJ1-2,TGCGCCAGCAGCCAAGAGATGGGAGCAGGCTACACCTTC,CASSQEMGAGYTF
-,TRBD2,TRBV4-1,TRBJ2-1,TGCGCCAGCAGCAGGACTAGCGGCTCAAATGAGCAGTTCTTC,CASSRTSGSNEQFF
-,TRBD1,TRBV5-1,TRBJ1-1,TGCGCCAGCAGCCCCCAGGACAGGGGGTTCGAGAACACTGAAGCTTTCTTT,CASSPQDRGFENTEAFF
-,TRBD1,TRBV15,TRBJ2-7,TGTGCCACCAGCAGAGGTGGGACAGGGCAGTACCTCGAGCAGTACTTC,CATSRGGTGQYLEQYF
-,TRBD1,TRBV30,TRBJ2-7,TGTGCCTGGAGTCGGGACAGGGAATACTACGAGCAGTACTTC,CAWSRDREYYEQYF
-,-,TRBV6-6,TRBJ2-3,TGTGCCGGGGGGTTTGGGGGATCGGGTGTAGATACGCAGTATTTT,CAGGFGGSGVDTQYF
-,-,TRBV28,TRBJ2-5,TGTGCCAGCAGTATGGGGCCGAGAGCGCCGGGGGTATTTCAAGAGACCCAGTACTTC,CASSMGPRAPGVFQETQYF
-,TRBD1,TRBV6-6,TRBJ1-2,TGTGCCAGCAGGACCGGGACAGTCAACTATGGCTACACCTTC,CASRTGTVNYGYTF
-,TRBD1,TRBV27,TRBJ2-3,TGTGCCAGCAGTTGGGGACAGGGGGCAGATACGCAGTATTTT,CASSWGQGADTQYF
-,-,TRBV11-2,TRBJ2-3,TGTGCCAGCAGCCCCGGGGTGGTAAGGGATACGCAGTATTTT,CASSPGVVRDTQYF
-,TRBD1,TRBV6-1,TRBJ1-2,TGTGCCAGCAGTGTAGCGACAGGGTTTTCCTATGGCTACACCTTC,CASSVATGFSYGYTF
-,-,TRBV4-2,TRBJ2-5,TGTGCCAGCAGCCAAGGTTCCGGGGAAGAGACCCAGTACTTC,CASSQGSGEETQYF
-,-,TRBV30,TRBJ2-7,TGTGCCTGGAGCCCCCGACTAGTAATAGCCTACGAGCAGTACTTC,CAWSPRLVIAYEQYF
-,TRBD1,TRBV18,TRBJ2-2,TGTGCCAGCTCACCACCGGTTCCGGGACAGGGCATGGCCGGGGAGCTGTTTTTT,CASSPPVPGQGMAGELFF
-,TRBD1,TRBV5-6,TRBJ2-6,TGTGCCAGCAGCTTAAGAAGGGACAGGGGGCAATCTGGGGCCAACGTCCTGACTTTC,CASSLRRDRGQSGANVLTF
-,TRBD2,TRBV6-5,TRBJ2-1,TGTGCCAGCAGTTCGTCTAGCGGGCCTTTCAATGAGCAGTTCTTC,CASSSSSGPFNEQFF
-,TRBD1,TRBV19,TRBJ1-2,TGTGCCAGTAGTAGCACCTATCCCCGGGACAGGGTAGTCGGACGTGGCTACACCTTC,CASSSTYPRDRVVGRGYTF
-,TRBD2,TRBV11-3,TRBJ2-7,TGTGCCAGCAGCCCCGGGACTAGCCGGGGTTACTTC,CASSPGTSRGYF
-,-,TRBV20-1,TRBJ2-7,TGCAATGCCCTCAAAACCGGTGGGCAGTACTTC,CNALKTGGQYF
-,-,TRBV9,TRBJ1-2,TGTGCCAGCAGCCTGCAGGGGACCTATGGCTACACCTTC,CASSLQGTYGYTF
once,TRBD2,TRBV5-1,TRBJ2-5,TGCGCCAGCAGCCCCAGACTAGCGGGAGAAGAGACCCAGTACTTC,CASSPRLAGEETQYF
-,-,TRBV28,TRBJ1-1,TGTGCCAGCAGTTATGGTGAGGGAGGCACTGAAGCTTTCTTT,CASSYGEGGTEAFF
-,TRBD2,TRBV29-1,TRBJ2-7,TGCAGCGTCCGGGACTACACCTACGAGCAGTACTTC,CSVRDYTYEQYF
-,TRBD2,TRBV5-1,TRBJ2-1,TGCGCCAGCAGCTTGGGACTAGCGGACTACAATGAGCAGTTCTTC,CASSLGLADYNEQFF
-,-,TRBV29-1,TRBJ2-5,TGCAGCATTGCGGCAGGGATCATAGAGACCCAGTACTTC,CSIAAGIIETQYF
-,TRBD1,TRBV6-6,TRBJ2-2,TGTGCCAGCAGTAGAGACAGGGAAGCCACCGGGGAGCTGTTTTTT,CASSRDREATGELFF
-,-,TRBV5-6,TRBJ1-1,TGTGCCAGCAGCTCCCCCCCGGCCCCGGGAACTGAAGCTTTCTTT,CASSSPPAPGTEAFF
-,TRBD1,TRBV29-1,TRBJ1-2,TGCAGCGTTACCGGACAGGGGAGCTATGGCTACACCTTC,CSVTGQGSYGYTF
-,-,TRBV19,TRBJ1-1,TGTGCCAGTAGTATATTATCCACAGCGAACACTGAAGCTTTCTTT,CASSILSTANTEAFF
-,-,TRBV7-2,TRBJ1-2,TGTGCCAGCAGCTTCTCATGGACAGTCTATGGCTACACCTTC,CASSFSWTVYGYTF
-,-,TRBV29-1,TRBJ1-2,TGCAGCGTTGCAGGGGAGAACTATGGCTACACCTTC,CSVAGENYGYTF
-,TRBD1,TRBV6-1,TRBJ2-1,TGTGCCAGCCCGCCCGGGACAGGGGCCGGCGGTGAGCAGTTCTTC,CASPPGTGAGGEQFF
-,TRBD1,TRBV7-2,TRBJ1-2,TGTGCCAGCAGCTTCACAGGGGGCGGTAACTATGGCTACACCTTC,CASSFTGGGNYGYTF
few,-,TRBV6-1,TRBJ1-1,TGTGCCAGCAACCCAGGGATAGGCACTGAAGCTTTCTTT,CASNPGIGTEAFF
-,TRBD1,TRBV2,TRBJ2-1,TGTGCCAGCAGTGCCGACAGGGGGTCCTACAATGAGCAGTTCTTC,CASSADRGSYNEQFF
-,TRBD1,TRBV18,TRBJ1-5,TGTGCCAGCTCACACACAGACAGGGGGCTTTGGGAGCCCCAGCATTTT,CASSHTDRGLWEPQHF
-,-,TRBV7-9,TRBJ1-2,TGTGCCAGCAGCTTAGTCCGAGGCGGAGCTAACTATGGCTACACCTTC,CASSLVRGGANYGYTF
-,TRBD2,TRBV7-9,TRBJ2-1,TGTGCCAGCAGCCTCCGCGGGGGGCAGTATGGGAATGAGCAGTTCTTC,CASSLRGGQYGNEQFF
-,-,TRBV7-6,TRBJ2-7,TGTGCCAGCAGCTTAGGTGGCGGATTCACCTACGAGCAGTACTTC,CASSLGGGFTYEQYF
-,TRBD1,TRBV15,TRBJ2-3,TGTGCCACCAGCAGGGGCGGACAGGGGGCCGGAGATACGCAGTATTTT,CATSRGGQGAGDTQYF
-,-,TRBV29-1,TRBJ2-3,TGCAGCGTAGAAGGGGGAGCGGGGTCTAGGGCGCAGTATTTT,CSVEGGAGSRAQYF
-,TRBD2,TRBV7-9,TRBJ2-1,TGTGCCAGCAGCCCCGTTCTAGCGGGAGAGGGGAGGGAGCAGTTCTTC,CASSPVLAGEGREQFF